The entry below describes one T cell receptor (beta chain). V dropped 2 bases and J dropped 7 bases, with 11 bases sitting between them. Germline values: CDR1 MRHNA, CDR2 SNTAGT. The CDR3 has 13 residues. These data originate in a study of technical replicates of blood from a handful of donors. The data were produced by immunoSEQ multiplex PCR, yet TCRdb's version contains in-frame clones alone and is incomplete. The table lists roughly 81,000 clones, around 97% of them singletons, with more than 0.15% in the top ten. The clonotype was recovered from a human donor in good health. What was sequenced was T cells isolated from PBMCs. V usage is TRBV6-4 and J usage is TRBJ1-1, with D uncertain. The CDR3 protein is CASSDNGRGEAFF. DNA of the CDR3: TGTGCCAGCAGTGACAATGGACGGGGTGAAGCTTTCTTT.